Following are 17 T cell receptor beta chains from one sample sequenced in a study of shared clonotypes between healthy human individuals. The protocol was immunoSEQ multiplex PCR, while the TCRdb copy is restricted to in-frame clones and leaves out a portion. Of some 2.3 million clones in the sample, over 85% were seen once. Specimen: naive CD4+ T cells from PBMCs. The subset is: CD45RA+ positively selected. The receptors were gathered from a man between 18 and 29 years old in good health. Some clones in this sample may be carry-over from other donors' samples.

This chain uses TRBV6-5 with TRBJ2-1; no clear D. The CDR3 sequence is 15 residues long. CDR1 and CDR2 (germline): MNHEY, SVGAGI. The V and J ends lost 6 bases and 1 base respectively, with 13 bases between them. In nucleotides, the CDR3 is TGTGCCAGCAGGATCACGAGGATATCCTACAATGAGCAGTTCTTC. As protein: CASRITRISYNEQFF.

As to this clone: Other DNA variants within this sample encode the same CDR3. The chain couples TRBV11-2 to TRBJ1-1, with D possibly being TRBD1 (5 bases). The CDR3 is 14 amino acids. CDR1 SGHAT and CDR2 FQNNGV come from the germline V gene. Trimming shortened V by 1 base and J by 4 bases, and 10 bases separated the two germline ends. The CDR3 nucleotides are TGTGCCAGCAGCTTAGGTGGGGGAGGCACTGAAGCTTTCTTT. It is translated as CASSLGGGGTEAFF.

This clone has a handful of counts. V gene TRBV25-1 combines with J gene TRBJ1-1, with 7 bases aligning to TRBD1. Germline lookup yields CDR1 MGHDK and CDR2 SYGVNS. V lost 7 bases, J lost 5 bases, and 7 bases stayed unmatched. This CDR3 is built from 13 residues. In DNA, the CDR3 is TGTGCCAGCACCCAGGGGGTAGAGACTGAAGCTTTCTTT. Amino acids: CASTQGVETEAFF.

With respect to this clone: Other DNA sequences in the sample encode the same CDR3. The chain is built from TRBV4-2 and TRBJ2-1; no firm D call. V was cut by 1 base and J by 10 bases, with 8 bases left in between. The germline V gene encodes CDR1 LGHNA and CDR2 YNFKEQ. This CDR3 is 12 amino acids long. The CDR3 nucleotides read TGTGCCAGCAGCCAAGGAAGTGGGGAGCAGTTCTTC. It yields the protein CASSQGSGEQFF.

This rearrangement joins TRBV6-6 to TRBJ2-1, with D maybe TRBD2 (6 bases). Germline assignment: CDR1 MNHNY and CDR2 SVGAGI (reference sequence). The ends were cut back, 5 bases at V and 6 bases at J, with 17 bases in the middle. The CDR3 is 15 residues long. The CDR3 DNA is TGTGCCAGCAGTCCCGGTGGCCTAGCGATCAATGAGCAGTTCTTC. Its protein product is CASSPGGLAINEQFF.

The rearrangement links TRBV28 to TRBJ1-1, with D unclear. CDR1 is MDHEN and CDR2 is SYDVKM in the germline V gene. The V and J ends lost 2 bases and 4 bases respectively, with 14 bases between them. The CDR3 contains 15 residues. This CDR3 reads CASSLGAAGGTEAFF. CDR3 coding DNA: TGTGCCAGCAGTTTAGGAGCGGCGGGTGGCACTGAAGCTTTCTTT.

This clone was recorded once. V gene TRBV6-1 combines with J gene TRBJ1-3; D not resolved. CDR1 and CDR2 from the germline V gene are MNHNS and SASEGT. The V and J ends lost 4 bases and 0 bases respectively, with 7 bases between them. This CDR3 is 14 amino acids long. CDR3 coding DNA: TGTGCCAGCAGTGCACAGATCTCTGGAAACACCATATATTTT. Translated, it gives CASSAQISGNTIYF.

The rearrangement uses TRBV7-9 and TRBJ1-1; D ambiguous. V shed 1 base and J shed 6 bases, with 9 bases lying between them. The CDR3 runs to 13 residues. CDR1 and CDR2 from the germline V gene are SEHNR and FQNEAQ (reference sequence). The CDR3 DNA follows: TGTGCCAGCAGCTTAGTATTAGGGTCTGAAGCTTTCTTT. Translating it yields CASSLVLGSEAFF.

The CDR3 sequence: CASSPKPDSFSYNEQFF. CDR3 nucleotide sequence: TGCGCCAGCAGCCCTAAACCGGACTCCTTCTCCTACAATGAGCAGTTCTTC. This chain connects TRBV4-1 to TRBJ2-1; weak D call: TRBD2 (5 bases). The germline V gene has CDR1 MGHRA and CDR2 YSYEKL. CDR3 size: 17 residues. The germline V and J ends were trimmed by 4 bases and 0 bases, with 16 bases remaining between them.

The chain uses TRBV5-1 and TRBJ2-2, with a tentative D call TRBD1 (6 bases). Looked up from germline, CDR1 is SGHRS and CDR2 is YFSETQ. The CDR3 covers 16 residues. V lost 4 bases to trimming and J lost 0 bases, with 13 bases between them. The CDR3 DNA sequence: TGCGCCAGCAGCCTTACAGGGAACGCGAACACCGGGGAGCTGTTTTTT. This encodes CASSLTGNANTGELFF.

The rearrangement joins TRBV27 to TRBJ1-5; 8 nucleotides align to TRBD1. Germline CDR1 and CDR2: MNHEY and SMNVEV (reference sequence). The CDR3 contains 17 residues. V was pared by 0 bases and J by 4 bases, with 8 bases of the junction left unmatched. CDR3 sequence reads: CASSLSLKGQVNQPQHF. The CDR3 DNA reads as TGTGCCAGCAGTTTATCGCTCAAGGGACAGGTAAATCAGCCCCAGCATTTT.

The chain combines TRBV9 with TRBJ2-3; 7 positions match TRBD2. The J segment lost 4 bases and the V segment lost 5 bases, leaving 10 bases of the junction unmatched. CDR3 length: 15 residues. CDR1 and CDR2 (germline): SGDLS, YYNGEE. The CDR3 reads CASREAGAGPDTQYF. Here the CDR3 DNA reads TGTGCCAGCAGAGAGGCGGGAGCCGGCCCAGATACGCAGTATTTT.

The gene calls are TRBV6-5 and TRBJ1-5; 8 bases are shared with TRBD1. J lost 2 bases, V lost 5 bases, and 5 bases had no gene match. Germline lookup yields CDR1 MNHEY and CDR2 SVGAGI. This CDR3 is 15 amino acids long. The CDR3 bases are TGTGCCAGCAGTCCCCGGGGACAGGGCAATCAGCCCCAGCATTTT. Translation: CASSPRGQGNQPQHF.

The chain couples TRBV6-1 to TRBJ2-7; maybe TRBD1 (7 bases). The germline V and J ends were trimmed by 6 bases and 5 bases, with 17 bases remaining between them. The CDR3 is 14 residues long. Germline CDR1 and CDR2: MNHNS and SASEGT. As DNA, the CDR3 is TGTGCCAGCAGGGCAAGACAGGGAGGCAACGAGCAGTACTTC. Translating gives CASRARQGGNEQYF.

The chain combines TRBV19 with TRBJ1-2; tentative D call: TRBD1 (6 bases). Germline V gene sequence: CDR1 LNHDA, CDR2 SQIVND (reference sequence). Trimming pared 2 bases from V and 7 bases from J, leaving 11 bases between. The CDR3 contains 13 residues. The CDR3: CASSINRARGYTF. The DNA for the CDR3 is TGTGCCAGTAGTATAAACAGGGCGCGTGGCTACACCTTC.

The CDR3 loop is CASSVDGAGLFGETQYF. The CDR3 region has the DNA TGTGCCAGCAGCGTAGATGGAGCTGGACTCTTTGGGGAGACCCAGTACTTC. The J gene is TRBJ2-5, the V gene TRBV9, with D tentatively TRBD2 (5 bases). This CDR3 spans 17 amino acids. CDR1 and CDR2 from the germline V gene are SGDLS and YYNGEE. Trimming took 0 bases from V and 5 from J, leaving 20 bases between them. Combining the CDR3 with reference TRBV9 and TRBJ2-5 gives the whole variable domain DSGVTQTPKHLITATGQRVTLRCSPRSGDLSVYWYQQSLDQGLQFLIQYYNGEERAKGNILERFSAQQFPDLHSELNLSSLELGDSALYFCASSVDGAGLFGETQYFGPGTRLLVL.

This chain joins TRBV28 and TRBJ1-1, with 7 bases that match TRBD1. Germline values: CDR1 MDHEN, CDR2 SYDVKM. Trimming took 6 bases from V and 4 from J; bases not matched to a gene: 5. The CDR3 runs to 13 residues. CDR3 sequence: CASRLGQITEAFF. In DNA, the CDR3 is TGTGCCAGCAGGTTGGGACAGATCACTGAAGCTTTCTTT.